What follows describes a single T cell receptor (beta chain). No antigen is known for it. No base-level quality is on record; no much larger clone is a single base apart. The data were obtained in a study of beta chain features in type 1 diabetes (dated by TCRdb to the late 2010s). As for the study more broadly: Mean age, gender distribution, total cell number and subset yield did not differ between patients and healthy donors. A total of approximately 100,000,000 sorted cells were examined across all samples, and the number of cells per subset was strongly correlated with RNA yield. The study compared TCRB repertoires of sorted circulating CD4+ T cell subsets between recently diagnosed type 1 diabetes patients and matched healthy donors. Naive and central memory subsets were obtained from all 30 or so donors, but regulatory and stem cell-like memory subsets were isolated from only 8 patients and roughly 8 healthy donors. Here is what the overall study found, with its caveats: Because cDNA was sequenced instead of genomic DNA, activated cells with high expression could be over-represented, although the groups did not differ in activation or CD3 levels. Naive, central memory and regulatory TCRB repertoires appeared more similar among patients than among healthy donors. Fewer insertions and more nucleotide deletions at VDJ recombination sites were observed in patients with type 1 diabetes, implying thymic rearrangement abnormalities. Only small numbers of individuals were included in the HLA sub-analyses, which left unresolved whether HLA type had any influence on TCRB rearrangement. Type 1 diabetes patients showed a moderate but significant shortening of TCRB CDR3 length in all four CD4+ subsets. Shorter templates might have been favored by PCR, but patient and control samples were amplified and corrected together, so both groups would have been affected equally by any skew.

Each donor gave one peripheral blood draw, approximately 120 mL on average, collected into heparinised tubes. Naive, central memory, regulatory and stem cell-like memory CD4+ T cells were sorted on a BD FACSAria II using a panel including CD45RO, CCR7, CD25, CD127, CD95 and CD27. All sorted populations exceeded 98% purity. PBMCs were isolated immediately by Lymphoprep density gradient centrifugation and stained directly without culture. So that batch effects would be minimized, each experiment stained and sorted samples in pairs, pairing one healthy donor with one patient. The entire isolated RNA was reverse transcribed using the High Capacity cDNA Reverse Transcription Kit, and thus expressed TCRB transcripts were sequenced. Deep immunoSEQ sequencing was applied to naive, central memory and regulatory T cell samples, giving an average of roughly 3.5 million total reads per sample. After sorted cells were lysed in RLT buffer, RNA was extracted with DNase-treated RNeasy Micro or Mini kits, with the choice depending on cell number. Each cell subset was processed on its own to prevent cross-contamination, while patient and healthy donor samples were processed together. The immunoSEQ multiplex PCR was used to amplify TCRB sequences from cDNA, generating 87-bp fragments that spanned the CDR3 region. Sequencing of the amplicons was done on the Illumina HiSeq platform. For the original study's pipeline: PCR bias was corrected computationally using synthetic template baselines, and reads within Hamming distance 2 were collapsed, with unmergeable singletons discarded. Reads were aligned to IMGT to assign V, D and J genes, CDR3 length, and insertions or deletions at six rearrangement sites. Within each subset, clonotype counts were normalized to sorted cell number, after which true diversity and Gini coefficients were computed with the tcR R package. The overlap coefficient, calculated on TCRB nucleotide sequences, was used to quantify repertoire sharing. The immuneACCESS repertoire file appears here via TCRdb, limited to in-frame rearrangements. These files lack a portion of the clones; in checked studies, under half of the deficit traces to unresolved V genes, and the cause of the others is not known. V, J and clone size reflect that table, while D and trimming were determined from the DNA. The sample table holds some 270,000 clones, of which around 7.3% were seen once. Jointly, the top ten make up under 1.3% of the sample.

The TCR originated in a woman between 18 and 30 years old in good health. The sequenced material came from central memory CD4+ T cells from blood.

The CDR3 loop reads CASRKEGEGTEAFF. The sequenced DNA is TGCGCCAGCAGGAAGGAGGGCGAGGGGACTGAAGCTTTCTTT. The chain joins TRBV5-1 to TRBJ1-1; TRBD1 is perhaps the D gene, given 5 matching bases. CDR1 and CDR2 were assigned from the germline V gene as SGHRS and YFSETQ. The CDR3 runs 14 residues from the cysteine to the phenylalanine. This entry keeps only the CDR3 DNA: 42 bases, framed from base 1. V and J are truncated by 5 bases and 5 bases respectively, leaving an intervening sequence of 16 bases. With the portions outside the CDR3 filled from the reference TRBV5-1 and TRBJ1-1 genes, the complete variable region becomes KAGVTQTPRYLIKTRGQQVTLSCSPISGHRSVSWYQQTPGQGLQFLFEYFSETQRNKGNFPGRFSGRQFSNSRSEMNVSTLELGDSALYLCASRKEGEGTEAFFGQGTRLTVV.